This entry lists 8 T cell receptor beta chains sequenced from one sample in a study of TIL therapy for anti-PD-1-resistant metastatic lung cancer. Time point defined: pre-treatment sample, taken before nivolumab and TIL therapy. Sequencing used immunoSEQ v3. Repertoires were generated with immunoSEQ multiplex PCR, while TCRdb's copy carries only in-frame clones and drops some. Here the sample spans fewer than 20,000 clones, roughly 85% being singletons. The source material was blood, sampled at baseline. The receptors were gathered from a person between 25 and 79 years old with non-small cell lung cancer.

The chain links TRBV6-1 to TRBJ1-2; 10 bases fit TRBD1. Germline assignment: CDR1 MNHNS and CDR2 SASEGT. V gave up 3 bases and J gave up 7 bases; unmatched junction bases: 2. The CDR3 is 13 amino acids. DNA of the CDR3: TGTGCCAGCAGTGATAGGGACAGGGGTGGCTACACCTTC. Protein: CASSDRDRGGYTF.

J is TRBJ2-3 and V is TRBV7-2; tentative D call: TRBD2 (5 bases). V dropped 1 base and J dropped 4 bases, with 9 bases sitting between them. Germline V gene lookup returns CDR1 SGHTA and CDR2 FQGNSA. This CDR3 contains 14 residues. The CDR3 nucleotides are TGTGCCAGCAGCTTAGGCGGAGGATCAGATACGCAGTATTTT. It codes for CASSLGGGSDTQYF.

The V and J genes are TRBV7-3 and TRBJ1-4; D gene unclear. V shed 6 bases and J shed 7 bases, with 12 bases lying between them. Germline CDR1 reads SGHTA; CDR2 reads FQGTGA. The CDR3 consists of 13 residues. The CDR3 region is CASSIEGGEKLFF. The DNA for the CDR3 is TGTGCCAGCAGTATCGAGGGAGGTGAAAAACTGTTTTTT.

V is TRBV10-2 and J is TRBJ2-5; D possibly corresponds to TRBD2 (7 bases). Per the germline V gene, CDR1 is WSHSY and CDR2 is SAAADI. This CDR3 spans 14 amino acids. V was pared by 6 bases and J by 10 bases, with 21 bases between. The CDR3 here is CASREGGGFRGQYF. The CDR3 region has the DNA TGCGCCAGCAGGGAAGGGGGGGGGTTCCGCGGCCAGTACTTC.

In DNA form, the CDR3 reads TGTGCCAGCAGCGTAACCGGGACCTTAAAGGCCGAGCAGTACTTC. Translated, it gives CASSVTGTLKAEQYF. The genes are TRBV11-2 and TRBJ2-7; D tentatively reads TRBD1 or TRBD2 (5 bases each). The CDR3 consists of 15 residues. Per germline, CDR1 SGHAT and CDR2 FQNNGV. V lost 5 bases and J 6 bases, leaving 20 bases between the germline ends.

The V call is TRBV4-2, the J call TRBJ1-3; no reliable D call. This CDR3 spans 16 amino acids. The V gene lost 0 bases and the J gene lost 4 bases, with 13 bases spanning the gap. Germline lookup yields CDR1 LGHNA and CDR2 YNFKEQ. For the CDR3, the DNA is TGTGCCAGCAGCCAAGATAGGGTGGCGACCGGAAACACCATATATTTT. Amino acids: CASSQDRVATGNTIYF.

The V and J genes are TRBV29-1 and TRBJ2-1; D not resolved. The V end was cut by 4 bases, the J end by 6 bases, with 13 bases between. Germline values: CDR1 SQVTM, CDR2 ANQGSEA. The CDR3 is made up of 13 amino acids. The CDR3 sequence: CSVGGFLLNEQFF. CDR3 DNA sequence: TGCAGCGTTGGGGGATTTCTGCTCAATGAGCAGTTCTTC.

This clone showed up just once. The chain has TRBV10-3 and TRBJ1-1; TRBD1 aligns across 9 bases. The CDR3 spans 15 residues. Germline V gene data show CDR1 as ENHRY and CDR2 as SYGVKD. V lost 5 bases and J lost 4; bases outside the gene matches: 8. In nucleotides, the CDR3 is TGTGCCATCAGTTCGACAGGGGGTGGTTTCACTGAAGCTTTCTTT. Its protein product is CAISSTGGGFTEAFF.